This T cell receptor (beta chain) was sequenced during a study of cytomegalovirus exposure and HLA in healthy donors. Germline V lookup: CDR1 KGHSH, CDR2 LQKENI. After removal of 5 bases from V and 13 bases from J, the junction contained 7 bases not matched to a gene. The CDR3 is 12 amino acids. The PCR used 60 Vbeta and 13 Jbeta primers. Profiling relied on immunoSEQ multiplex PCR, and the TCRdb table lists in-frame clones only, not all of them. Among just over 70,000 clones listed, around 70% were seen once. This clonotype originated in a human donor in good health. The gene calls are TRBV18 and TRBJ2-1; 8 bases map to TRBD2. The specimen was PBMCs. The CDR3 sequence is CASSNGLAGQFF. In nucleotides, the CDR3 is TGTGCCAGCTCAAACGGACTAGCTGGTCAGTTCTTC.